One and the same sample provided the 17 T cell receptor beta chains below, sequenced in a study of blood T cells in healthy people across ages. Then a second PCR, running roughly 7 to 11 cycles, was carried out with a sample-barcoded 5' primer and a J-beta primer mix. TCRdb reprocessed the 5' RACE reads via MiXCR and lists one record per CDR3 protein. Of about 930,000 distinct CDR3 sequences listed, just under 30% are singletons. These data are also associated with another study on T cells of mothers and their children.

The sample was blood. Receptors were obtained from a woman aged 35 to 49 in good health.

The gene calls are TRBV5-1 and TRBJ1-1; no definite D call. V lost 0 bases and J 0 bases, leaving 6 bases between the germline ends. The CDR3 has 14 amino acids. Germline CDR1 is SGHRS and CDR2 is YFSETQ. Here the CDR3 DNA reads TGCGCCAGCAGCTTGGACTGGGTGAACACTGAAGCTTTCTTT. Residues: CASSLDWVNTEAFF.

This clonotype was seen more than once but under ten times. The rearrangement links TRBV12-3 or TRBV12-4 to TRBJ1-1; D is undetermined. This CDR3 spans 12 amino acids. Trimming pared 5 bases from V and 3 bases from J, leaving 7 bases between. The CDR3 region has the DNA TGTGCCAGCAGTCCAGACTACACTGAAGCTTTCTTT. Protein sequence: CASSPDYTEAFF.

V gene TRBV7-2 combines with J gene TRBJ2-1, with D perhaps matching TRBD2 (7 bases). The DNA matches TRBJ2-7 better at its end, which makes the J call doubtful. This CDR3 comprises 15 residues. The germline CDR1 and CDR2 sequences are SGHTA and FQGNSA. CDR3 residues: CASSLEAGANYEQYF. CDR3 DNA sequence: TGTGCCAGCAGCTTAGAGGCGGGGGCGAATTATGAGCAGTACTTC.

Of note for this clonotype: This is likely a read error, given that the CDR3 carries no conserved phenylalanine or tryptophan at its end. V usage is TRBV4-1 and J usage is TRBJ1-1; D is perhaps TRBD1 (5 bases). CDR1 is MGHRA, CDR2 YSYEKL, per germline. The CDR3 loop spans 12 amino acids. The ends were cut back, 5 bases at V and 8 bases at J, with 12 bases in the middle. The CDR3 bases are TGCGCCAGCAGCTGGCCGGCAGGGGAAGCTTTCCTT. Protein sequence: CASSWPAGEAFL.

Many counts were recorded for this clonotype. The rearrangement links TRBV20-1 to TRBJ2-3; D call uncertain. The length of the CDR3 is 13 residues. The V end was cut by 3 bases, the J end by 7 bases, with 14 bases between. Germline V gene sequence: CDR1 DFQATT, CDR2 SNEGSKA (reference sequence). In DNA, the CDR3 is TGCAGTGCTAGCGGCGCCCGTACCTATACGCAGTATTTT. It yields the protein CSASGARTYTQYF.

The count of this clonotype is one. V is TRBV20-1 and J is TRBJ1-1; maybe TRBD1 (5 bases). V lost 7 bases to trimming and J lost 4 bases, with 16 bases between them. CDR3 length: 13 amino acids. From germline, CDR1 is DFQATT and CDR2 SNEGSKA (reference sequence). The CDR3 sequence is CSGTGGVGTEAFF. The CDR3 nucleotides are TGCAGTGGAACAGGTGGCGTAGGCACTGAAGCTTTCTTT.

CDR3 coding DNA: TGTGCCAGCAGTTCCGCTAGTCCCCAAGAGACCCAGTACTTC. Translation: CASSSASPQETQYF. The rearrangement uses TRBV12-3 or TRBV12-4 and TRBJ2-7; D remains unclear. The J call may be in error: the DNA end matches TRBJ2-5 better. CDR3 length equals 14 residues.

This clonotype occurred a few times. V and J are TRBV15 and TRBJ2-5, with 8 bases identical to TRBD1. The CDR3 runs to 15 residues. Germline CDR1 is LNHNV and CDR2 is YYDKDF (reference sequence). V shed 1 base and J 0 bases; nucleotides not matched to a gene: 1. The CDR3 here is CATSRGTGYQETQYF. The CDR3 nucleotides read TGTGCCACCAGCAGAGGGACAGGGTACCAAGAGACCCAGTACTTC.

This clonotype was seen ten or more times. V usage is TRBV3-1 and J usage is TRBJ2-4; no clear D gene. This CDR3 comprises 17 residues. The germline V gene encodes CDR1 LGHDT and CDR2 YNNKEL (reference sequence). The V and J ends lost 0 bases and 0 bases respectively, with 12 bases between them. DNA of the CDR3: TGTGCCAGCAGCCAAGATGCCAGCAGTCTAGCCAAAAACATTCAGTACTTC. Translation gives CASSQDASSLAKNIQYF.

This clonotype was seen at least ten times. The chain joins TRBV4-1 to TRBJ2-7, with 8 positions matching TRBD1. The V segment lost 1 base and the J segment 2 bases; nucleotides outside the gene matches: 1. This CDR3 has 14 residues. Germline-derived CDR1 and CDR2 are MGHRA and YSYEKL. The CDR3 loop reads CASSQGTGTYEQYF. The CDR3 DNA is TGCGCCAGCAGCCAAGGGACAGGGACCTACGAGCAGTACTTC.

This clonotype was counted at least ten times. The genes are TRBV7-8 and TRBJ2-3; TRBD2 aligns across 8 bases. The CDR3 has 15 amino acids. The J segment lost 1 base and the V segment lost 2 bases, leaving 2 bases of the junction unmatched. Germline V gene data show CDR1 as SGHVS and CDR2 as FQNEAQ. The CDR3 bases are TGTGCCAGCAGCTTACCCGGGGGGGGCACAGATACGCAGTATTTT. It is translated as CASSLPGGGTDTQYF.

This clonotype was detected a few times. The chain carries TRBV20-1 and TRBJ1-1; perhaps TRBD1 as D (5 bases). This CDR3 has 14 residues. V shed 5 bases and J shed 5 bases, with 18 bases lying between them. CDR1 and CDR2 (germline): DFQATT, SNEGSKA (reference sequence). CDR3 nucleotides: TGCAGTGCTCCCATCTCAACATGGGGGACTGAAGCTTTCTTT. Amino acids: CSAPISTWGTEAFF.

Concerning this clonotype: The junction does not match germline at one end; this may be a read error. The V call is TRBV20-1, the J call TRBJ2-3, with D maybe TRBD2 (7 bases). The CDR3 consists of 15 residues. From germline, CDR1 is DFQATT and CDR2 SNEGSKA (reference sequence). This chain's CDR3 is CSAVGGRGGTDAQYF. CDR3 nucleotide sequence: TGCAGTGCCGTCGGGGGGCGCGGGGGAACAGATGCGCAGTATTTT.

The chain's CDR3 is CATAYSYEQYF. The CDR3 DNA reads TGTGCCACCGCGTACTCCTACGAGCAGTACTTC. The V gene is TRBV7-2, the J gene TRBJ2-7; D is undetermined. There are 11 residues in the CDR3. Trimming removed 10 bases from V and 0 bases from J, with 7 bases in between. The germline V gene encodes CDR1 SGHTA and CDR2 FQGNSA.

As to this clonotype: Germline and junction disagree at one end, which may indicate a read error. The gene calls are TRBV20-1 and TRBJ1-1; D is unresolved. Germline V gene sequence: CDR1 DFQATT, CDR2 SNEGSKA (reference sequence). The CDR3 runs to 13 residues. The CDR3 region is CSAPGQMNTVAFF. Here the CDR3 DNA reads TGCAGTGCCCCGGGCCAAATGAACACTGTAGCTTTCTTT.

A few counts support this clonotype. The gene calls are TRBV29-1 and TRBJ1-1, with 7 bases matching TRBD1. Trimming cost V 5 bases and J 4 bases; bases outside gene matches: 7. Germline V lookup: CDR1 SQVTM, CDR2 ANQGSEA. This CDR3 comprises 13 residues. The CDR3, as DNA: TGCAGCGTTCCAACCCGGACAGGCACTGAAGCTTTCTTT. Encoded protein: CSVPTRTGTEAFF.

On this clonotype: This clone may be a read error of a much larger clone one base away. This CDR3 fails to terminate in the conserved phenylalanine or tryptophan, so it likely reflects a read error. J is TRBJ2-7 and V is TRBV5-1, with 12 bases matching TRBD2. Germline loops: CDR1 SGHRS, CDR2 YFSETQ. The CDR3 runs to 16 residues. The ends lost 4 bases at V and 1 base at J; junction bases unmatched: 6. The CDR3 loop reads CASSTTSGGSSYEQYC. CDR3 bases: TGCGCCAGCAGCACAACTAGCGGGGGGTCGTCCTACGAGCAGTACTGC.